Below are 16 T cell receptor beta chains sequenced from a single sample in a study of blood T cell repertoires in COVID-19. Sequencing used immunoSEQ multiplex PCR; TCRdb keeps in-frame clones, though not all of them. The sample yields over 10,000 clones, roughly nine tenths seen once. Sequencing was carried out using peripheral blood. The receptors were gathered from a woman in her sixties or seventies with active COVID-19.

CDR3 DNA sequence: TGTGCCAGCAGCGCCGATTCGACAGGGGCGAGCGGGGAGCTGTTTTTT. Translation: CASSADSTGASGELFF. The chain is built from TRBV9 and TRBJ2-2, with 8 nucleotides matching TRBD1. CDR1 and CDR2 from the germline V gene are SGDLS and YYNGEE. J gave up 7 bases and V 3 bases, and 11 bases lay outside the gene matches. The CDR3 consists of 16 residues.

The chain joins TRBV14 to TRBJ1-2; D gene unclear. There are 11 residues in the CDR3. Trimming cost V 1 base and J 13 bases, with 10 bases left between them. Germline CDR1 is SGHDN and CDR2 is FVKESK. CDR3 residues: CASSQGGYGTF. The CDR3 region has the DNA TGTGCCAGCAGCCAAGGAGGGTACGGCACCTTC.

The chain's CDR3 is CASSTSGGQEAFF. DNA for the CDR3: TGTGCCAGCAGCACGAGTGGGGGACAGGAAGCTTTCTTT. This chain joins TRBV9 and TRBJ1-1, with TRBD1 matching 7 bases. CDR1 is SGDLS, CDR2 YYNGEE, per germline. The CDR3 runs to 13 residues. V lost 4 bases, J lost 8 bases, and 8 bases stayed unmatched.

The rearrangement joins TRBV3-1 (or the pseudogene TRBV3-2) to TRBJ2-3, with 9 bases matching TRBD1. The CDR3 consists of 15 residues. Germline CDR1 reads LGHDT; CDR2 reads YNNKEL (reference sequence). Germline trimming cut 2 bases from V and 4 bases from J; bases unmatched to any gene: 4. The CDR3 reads CASSQRTGASDTQYF. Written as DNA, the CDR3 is TGTGCCAGCAGCCAAAGGACAGGGGCATCAGATACGCAGTATTTT.

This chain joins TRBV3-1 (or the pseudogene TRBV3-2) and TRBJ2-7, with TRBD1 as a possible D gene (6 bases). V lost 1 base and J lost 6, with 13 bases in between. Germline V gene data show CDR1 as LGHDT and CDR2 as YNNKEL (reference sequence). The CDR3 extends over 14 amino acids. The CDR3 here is CASSQGGGVSEQYF. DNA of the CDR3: TGTGCCAGCAGCCAAGGAGGGGGAGTGAGCGAGCAGTACTTC.

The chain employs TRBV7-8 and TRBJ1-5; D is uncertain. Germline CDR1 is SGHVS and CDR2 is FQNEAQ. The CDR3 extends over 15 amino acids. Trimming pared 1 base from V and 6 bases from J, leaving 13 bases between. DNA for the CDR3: TGTGCCAGCAGCTTAGAATCCGTGAGAGGTCAGCCCCAGCATTTT. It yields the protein CASSLESVRGQPQHF.

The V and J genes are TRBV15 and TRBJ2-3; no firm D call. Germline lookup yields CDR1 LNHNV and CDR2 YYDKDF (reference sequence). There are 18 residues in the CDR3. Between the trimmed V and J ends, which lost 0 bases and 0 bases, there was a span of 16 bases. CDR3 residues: CATSRDSPERHSTDTQYF. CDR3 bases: TGTGCCACCAGCAGAGATTCCCCAGAACGACACAGCACAGATACGCAGTATTTT.

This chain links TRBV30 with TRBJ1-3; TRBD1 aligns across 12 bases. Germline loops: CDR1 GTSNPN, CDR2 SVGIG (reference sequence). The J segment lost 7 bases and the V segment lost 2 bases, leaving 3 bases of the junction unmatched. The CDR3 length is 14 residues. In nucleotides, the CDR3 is TGTGCCTGGAGTAGGGACAGGGGGCGGAACACCATATATTTT. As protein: CAWSRDRGRNTIYF.

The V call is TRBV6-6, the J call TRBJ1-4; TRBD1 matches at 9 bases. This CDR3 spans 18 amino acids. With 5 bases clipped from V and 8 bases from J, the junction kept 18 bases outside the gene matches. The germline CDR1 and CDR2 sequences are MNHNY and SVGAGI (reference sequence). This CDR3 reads CASSRSNARQGVGEKLFF. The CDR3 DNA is TGTGCCAGCAGTCGCTCCAATGCTAGACAGGGGGTAGGAGAAAAACTGTTTTTT.

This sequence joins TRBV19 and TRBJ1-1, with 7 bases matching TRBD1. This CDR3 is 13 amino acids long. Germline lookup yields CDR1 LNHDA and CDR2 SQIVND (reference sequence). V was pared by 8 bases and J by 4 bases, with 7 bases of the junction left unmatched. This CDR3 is CASATGARTEAFF. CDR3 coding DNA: TGTGCCAGTGCAACAGGGGCCCGCACTGAAGCTTTCTTT.

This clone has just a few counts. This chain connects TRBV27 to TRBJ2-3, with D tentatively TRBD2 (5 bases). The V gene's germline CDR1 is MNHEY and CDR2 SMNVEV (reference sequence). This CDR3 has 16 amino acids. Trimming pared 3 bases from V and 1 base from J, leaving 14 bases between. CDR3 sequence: CASSLPGMRGTDTQYF. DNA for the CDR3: TGTGCCAGCAGTTTGCCGGGGATGCGGGGCACAGATACGCAGTATTTT.

The CDR3 protein is CASSGSGGLPYEQYV. As DNA, the CDR3 is TGTGCCAGCAGTGGTAGCGGGGGGCTCCCCTACGAGCAGTACGTC. The V call is TRBV2, the J call TRBJ2-7; 10 bases match TRBD2. The CDR3 sequence is 15 residues long. J was trimmed by 2 bases and V by 4 bases; bases with no gene match: 5. Looked up from germline, CDR1 is SNHLY and CDR2 is FYNNEI.

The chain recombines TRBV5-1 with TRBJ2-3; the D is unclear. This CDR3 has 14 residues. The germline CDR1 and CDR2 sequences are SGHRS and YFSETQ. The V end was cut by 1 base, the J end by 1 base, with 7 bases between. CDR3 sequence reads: CASSLSRGTDTQYF. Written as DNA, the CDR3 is TGCGCCAGCAGCTTGAGCCGGGGCACAGATACGCAGTATTTT.

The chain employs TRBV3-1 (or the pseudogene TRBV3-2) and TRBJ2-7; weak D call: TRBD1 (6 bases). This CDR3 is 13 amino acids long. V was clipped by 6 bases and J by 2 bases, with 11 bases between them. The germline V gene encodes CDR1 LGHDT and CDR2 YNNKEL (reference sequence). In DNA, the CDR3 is TGTGCCAGCAGGCACAGGGCCGCCTACGAGCAGTACTTC. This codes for CASRHRAAYEQYF.

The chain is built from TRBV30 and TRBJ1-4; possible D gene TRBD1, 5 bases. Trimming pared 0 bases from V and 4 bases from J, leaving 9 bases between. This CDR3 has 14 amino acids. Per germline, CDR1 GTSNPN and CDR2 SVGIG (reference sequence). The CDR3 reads CAWSVGQGNEKLFF. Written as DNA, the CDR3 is TGTGCCTGGAGTGTAGGGCAGGGTAATGAAAAACTGTTTTTT.

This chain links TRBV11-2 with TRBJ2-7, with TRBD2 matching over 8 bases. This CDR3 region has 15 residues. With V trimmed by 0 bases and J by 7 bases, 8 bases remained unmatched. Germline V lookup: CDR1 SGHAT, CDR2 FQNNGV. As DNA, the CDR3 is TGTGCCAGCAGCTTAGAGCCTAGCGGGTCTGGAGAGCAGTACTTC. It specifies CASSLEPSGSGEQYF. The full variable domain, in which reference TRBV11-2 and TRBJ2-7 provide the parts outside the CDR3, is EAGVAQSPRYKIIEKRQSVAFWCNPISGHATLYWYQQILGQGPKLLIQFQNNGVVDDSQLPKDRFSAERLKGVDSTLKIQPAKLEDSAVYLCASSLEPSGSGEQYFGPGTRLTVT.